This entry lists 12 T cell receptor beta chains sequenced from one sample in a study of early T cells in non-severe SARS-CoV-2 infection. A single record per CDR3 protein comes from TCRdb applying MiXCR to the 5' RACE reads. The profile shows around 19,000 distinct CDR3 sequences, about 4.3% of them singletons. Sequencing was done on a sample of whole blood. The receptors were gathered from an adult who was a healthcare worker with PCR-confirmed SARS-CoV-2 infection or an uninfected control (not recorded which).

This clonotype has at least ten counts. The CDR3 DNA sequence: TGTGCCAGCAGTTTAATTGCCGGGACAGTCCTGGTAAACGAGCAGTACTTC. Translation gives CASSLIAGTVLVNEQYF. The chain employs TRBV27 and TRBJ2-7, with TRBD1 identical over 7 bases. Trimming at V came to 2 bases and at J to 5 bases, leaving 15 bases not matched to a gene. The germline V gene encodes CDR1 MNHEY and CDR2 SMNVEV (reference sequence). The CDR3 extends over 17 amino acids.

This clonotype was recorded at least ten times. This chain links TRBV5-6 with TRBJ1-6, with D hard to call. V lost 3 bases and J 9 bases, leaving 10 bases between the germline ends. The CDR3 has 13 amino acids. Germline loops: CDR1 SGHDT, CDR2 YYEEEE. This chain's CDR3 is CASSYRTGSPLHF. DNA of the CDR3: TGTGCCAGCAGCTACCGGACCGGTTCACCCCTCCACTTT.

This clonotype has a count of ten or more. The genes are TRBV19 and TRBJ2-5; 7 bases align to TRBD2. V gave up 3 bases and J gave up 1 base; unmatched junction bases: 5. Germline V gene lookup returns CDR1 LNHDA and CDR2 SQIVND (reference sequence). The CDR3 extends over 15 amino acids. CDR3 protein: CASSIWGGLQETQYF. CDR3 in DNA: TGTGCCAGTAGTATTTGGGGAGGGCTCCAAGAGACCCAGTACTTC.

The chain carries TRBV29-1 and TRBJ1-2; D not resolved. This CDR3 region has 8 residues. The V end lost 6 bases, the J end lost 7 bases, and 3 bases lay between the germline ends. CDR1 and CDR2 from the germline V gene are SQVTM and ANQGSEA. Written as DNA, the CDR3 is TGCAGCGTGAGTGGCTACACCTTC. Amino acids: CSVSGYTF. The full variable domain, with the rest looked up from reference TRBV29-1 and TRBJ1-2, is SAVISQKPSRDICQRGTSLTIQCQVDSQVTMMFWYRQQPGQSLTLIATANQGSEATYESGFVIDKFPISRPNLTFSTLTVSNMSPEDSSIYLCSVSGYTFGSGTRLTVV.

This clonotype has only a few counts. The chain uses TRBV27 and TRBJ2-3; tentatively, D is TRBD1 (5 bases). With 7 bases removed from V and 1 base from J, the gap between germline ends came to 9 bases. The CDR3 is made up of 13 amino acids. Germline assignment: CDR1 MNHEY and CDR2 SMNVEV (reference sequence). This CDR3 is CASTGLGTDTQYF. The CDR3 coding sequence is TGTGCCAGCACAGGGTTAGGCACAGATACGCAGTATTTT.

In its sample, this clonotype was seen many times. The chain links TRBV20-1 to TRBJ1-5, with D maybe TRBD1 (6 bases). V was pared by 2 bases and J by 0 bases, with 17 bases between. There are 17 residues in the CDR3. CDR1 is DFQATT and CDR2 is SNEGSKA in the germline V gene (reference sequence). The CDR3 nucleotides are TGCAGTGCTAGATTCAGGGGTCCTTTGATTAGCAATCAGCCCCAGCATTTT. Its translation is CSARFRGPLISNQPQHF.

The chain carries TRBV6-2 or TRBV6-3 and TRBJ2-4; D unclear. Between the trimmed V and J ends, which lost 6 bases and 2 bases, there was a span of 11 bases. CDR1 is MNHEY, CDR2 SVGEGT, per germline. The CDR3 is 14 residues long. DNA for the CDR3: TGTGCCAGCAGACCCATGGATTCCAAAAACATTCAGTACTTC. Its protein product is CASRPMDSKNIQYF.

The chain links TRBV7-2 to TRBJ1-1, with D possibly TRBD1 on 6 matching bases. Germline assignment: CDR1 SGHTA and CDR2 FQGNSA. Trimming left V 5 bases short and J 2 bases short, with 12 bases between. The CDR3 is 14 amino acids. CDR3 nucleotides: TGTGCCAGCAGCCCCGGGACACTAAACACTGAAGCTTTCTTT. The encoded protein is CASSPGTLNTEAFF. Full variable domain (rest looked up from reference TRBV7-2 and TRBJ1-1): GAGVSQSPSNKVTEKGKDVELRCDPISGHTALYWYRQSLGQGLEFLIYFQGNSAPDKSGLPSDRFSAERTGGSVSTLTIQRTQQEDSAVYLCASSPGTLNTEAFFGQGTRLTVV.

This clonotype appeared many times. The CDR3 bases are TGTGCCAGCAGCGCCCAGGGGGCTTGGGAGACCCAGTACTTC. Its protein is CASSAQGAWETQYF. The chain is built from TRBV11-3 and TRBJ2-5; 8 bases match TRBD1. The germline V gene encodes CDR1 SGHNT and CDR2 YENEEA. The CDR3 spans 14 residues. V gave up 5 bases and J gave up 5 bases; unmatched junction bases: 7.

This clonotype appeared many times. The chain joins TRBV18 to TRBJ2-2; 9 bases map to TRBD1. The CDR3 covers 16 residues. The V gene end was trimmed by 3 bases and the J gene end by 8 bases; junction bases not matched to a gene: 10. From germline, CDR1 is KGHSH and CDR2 LQKENI. CDR3 protein: CASSPSWDRASGELFF. The CDR3 DNA is TGTGCCAGCTCACCTTCCTGGGACAGGGCGTCTGGGGAGCTGTTTTTT. Full variable domain (missing parts from reference TRBV18 and TRBJ2-2): NAGVMQNPRHLVRRRGQEARLRCSPMKGHSHVYWYRQLPEEGLKFMVYLQKENIIDESGMPKERFSAEFPKEGPSILRIQQVVRGDSAAYFCASSPSWDRASGELFFGEGSRLTVL.

The CDR3 nucleotides are TGTGCCAGCAGCTTAGTCCCAAAAGGAGGCACTGAAGCTTTCTTT. It yields the protein CASSLVPKGGTEAFF. The chain employs TRBV7-3 and TRBJ1-1, with D unresolved. Trimming shortened V by 2 bases and J by 4 bases, and 14 bases separated the two germline ends. The V gene's germline CDR1 is SGHTA and CDR2 FQGTGA. CDR3 length equals 15 residues.

The table lists this clonotype with many counts. The V gene is TRBV5-1, the J gene TRBJ2-3, with D tentatively TRBD2 (6 bases). V dropped 4 bases and J dropped 2 bases, with 11 bases sitting between them. This CDR3 is 14 amino acids long. Germline values: CDR1 SGHRS, CDR2 YFSETQ. Written as DNA, the CDR3 is TGCGCCAGCAGCAAGGGACTGAACACAGATACGCAGTATTTT. As protein: CASSKGLNTDTQYF. The full variable domain, in which reference TRBV5-1 and TRBJ2-3 provide the parts outside the CDR3, is KAGVTQTPRYLIKTRGQQVTLSCSPISGHRSVSWYQQTPGQGLQFLFEYFSETQRNKGNFPGRFSGRQFSNSRSEMNVSTLELGDSALYLCASSKGLNTDTQYFGPGTRLTVL.